This paragraph reports one T cell receptor beta chain. During colonoscopy, one to two rectal pinch biopsies were collected. With 0 bases clipped from V and 1 base from J, the junction kept 1 base outside the gene matches. This CDR3 is 14 amino acids long. CDR1 is GTSNPN, CDR2 SVGIG, per germline (reference sequence). The data were taken from a study of pediatric ulcerative colitis. Across the study: Fewer than 10 patients showed pancolitis and two showed left-sided colitis.

Libraries were prepared by immunoSEQ multiplex PCR; TCRdb keeps only in-frame clonotypes and omits some of them. The top ten clones hold roughly 8.6% of a sample with approximately 40,000 clones, over 70% of them seen once. Sequenced sample: gut tissue. The V and J genes are TRBV30 and TRBJ2-3; 7 positions match TRBD1. This clonotype originated in a boy between 10 and 17 years old with severe ulcerative colitis. The CDR3 spells CAWSVDRRTDTQYF. The CDR3 bases are TGTGCCTGGAGTGTGGACAGGCGCACAGATACGCAGTATTTT. Supplemented by reference TRBV30 and TRBJ2-3, the full variable domain reads SQTIHQWPATLVQPVGSPLSLECTVEGTSNPNLYWYRQAAGRGLQLLFYSVGIGQISSEVPQNLSASRPQDRQFILSSKKLLLSDSGFYLCAWSVDRRTDTQYFGPGTRLTVL.